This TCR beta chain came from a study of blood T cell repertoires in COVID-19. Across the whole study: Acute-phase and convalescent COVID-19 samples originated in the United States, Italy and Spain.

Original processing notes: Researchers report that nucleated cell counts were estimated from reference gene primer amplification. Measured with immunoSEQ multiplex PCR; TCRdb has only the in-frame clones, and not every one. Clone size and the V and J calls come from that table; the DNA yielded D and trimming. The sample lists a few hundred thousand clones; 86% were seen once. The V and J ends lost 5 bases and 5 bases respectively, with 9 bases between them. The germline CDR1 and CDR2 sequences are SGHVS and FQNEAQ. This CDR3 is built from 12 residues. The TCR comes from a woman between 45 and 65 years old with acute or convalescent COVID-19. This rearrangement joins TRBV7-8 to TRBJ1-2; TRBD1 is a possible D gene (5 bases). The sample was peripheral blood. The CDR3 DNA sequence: TGTGCCAGCAGCCCCTCAGGGTATGGCTACACCTTC. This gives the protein CASSPSGYGYTF.